The clone carrying this T cell receptor beta chain was seen at least ten times. Its cognate antigen is unknown. Diagnoses rested on clinical symptoms, serum thyroxine and TRAb, thyroid ultrasound and orbital computed tomography. This CDR3 contains 15 residues. Trimming took off 0 bases at V and 2 bases at J, with 13 bases between the two ends. The germline V gene encodes CDR1 DFQATT and CDR2 SNEGSKA (reference sequence). The data are from a study of T cells in Graves' hyperthyroidism and ophthalmopathy. Study-wide findings and caveats: Stable hyperthyroidism was separated from ophthalmopathy by a model based on 13 V-J features. The blood repertoire included most of the expanded thyroid clonotypes above 0.001.

Authors of the study amplified TCR beta CDR3 regions from RNA transcripts. HTBI primers were employed in a first-round RT-PCR of the TCR CDR3. TCRdb reprocessed the multiplex PCR reads via MiXCR and lists one record per CDR3 protein. The sample contains some 510,000 distinct CDR3 sequences, around 20% of which appear only once. Material for sequencing was blood. The chain employs TRBV20-1 and TRBJ2-5, with D possibly TRBD2 on 6 matching bases. The clonotype comes from a man younger than 35 with Graves' hyperthyroidism. CDR3 region: CSARDWKGGQETQYF. CDR3 coding DNA: TGCAGTGCTAGAGATTGGAAGGGAGGTCAAGAGACCCAGTACTTC.